The 20 T cell receptor beta chains listed next were all sequenced from one sample in a study of cytomegalovirus exposure and HLA in healthy donors. The PCR used 60 Vbeta and 13 Jbeta primers. Generated by immunoSEQ multiplex PCR, the TCRdb table keeps only in-frame clones and is missing some. The profile covers around 130,000 clones, with approximately 71% appearing a single time and approximately 0.86% taken by the ten largest. The material sequenced was PBMCs. These receptors came from a woman aged 60-75 years in good health and CMV-seronegative.

This chain links TRBV5-1 with TRBJ2-4, with 7 positions matching TRBD2. This CDR3 spans 16 amino acids. Germline V gene lookup returns CDR1 SGHRS and CDR2 YFSETQ. V lost 4 bases, J lost 2 bases, and 9 bases stayed unmatched. Here the CDR3 reads CASSPGGFETKNIQYF. The CDR3 DNA sequence: TGCGCCAGCAGCCCCGGGGGGTTCGAGACCAAAAACATTCAGTACTTC.

This chain joins TRBV19 and TRBJ2-1; 8 bases fit TRBD2. The CDR3 is made up of 14 amino acids. Per the germline V gene, CDR1 is LNHDA and CDR2 is SQIVND (reference sequence). Trimming removed 9 bases from V and 4 bases from J; junction bases left unmatched: 8. In nucleotides, the CDR3 is TGTGCCAGCCGAACCAGCGGGAGTTACAATGAGCAGTTCTTC. Protein: CASRTSGSYNEQFF.

This chain joins TRBV28 and TRBJ1-3; TRBD1 aligns across 7 bases. The CDR3 totals 14 residues. After removal of 6 bases from V and 4 bases from J, the junction contained 6 bases not matched to a gene. CDR1 is MDHEN and CDR2 is SYDVKM in the germline V gene. CDR3 nucleotides: TGTGCCAGCAGCCCGACAGGGTACGGAAACACCATATATTTT. Translation gives CASSPTGYGNTIYF.

This clone came up once. V usage is TRBV25-1 and J usage is TRBJ1-3; 9 positions agree with TRBD1. CDR3 length: 15 residues. The germline V gene encodes CDR1 MGHDK and CDR2 SYGVNS. V lost 7 bases to trimming and J lost 4 bases; unmatched junction nucleotides: 8. For the CDR3, the DNA is TGTGCCAGCACACCCGGGACAGGGCCAGGAAACACCATATATTTT. This gives the protein CASTPGTGPGNTIYF.

This chain links TRBV2 with TRBJ2-5, with 9 bases that match TRBD1. The DNA end is more similar to TRBJ2-7, so the J call may be wrong. CDR3 size: 15 residues. From germline, CDR1 is SNHLY and CDR2 FYNNEI. CDR3 protein: CASNQQGASYYEQYF. The CDR3 DNA follows: TGTGCCAGCAACCAACAGGGGGCTTCCTACTACGAGCAGTACTTC.

This chain uses TRBV19 with TRBJ1-5; 8 bases are shared with TRBD1. From germline, CDR1 is LNHDA and CDR2 SQIVND (reference sequence). The CDR3 extends over 14 amino acids. V was pared by 10 bases and J by 3 bases, with 8 bases of the junction left unmatched. CDR3 amino acids: CATEDRAINQPQHF. The CDR3 DNA is TGTGCCACCGAGGACAGGGCCATCAATCAGCCCCAGCATTTT.

This chain joins TRBV15 and TRBJ1-2; D is perhaps TRBD1 (5 bases). This CDR3 comprises 14 residues. The germline V gene has CDR1 LNHNV and CDR2 YYDKDF (reference sequence). Trimming pared 5 bases from V and 2 bases from J, leaving 12 bases between. CDR3 sequence reads: CATSGGGSNYGYTF. The CDR3 nucleotides read TGTGCCACCAGCGGGGGGGGATCGAACTATGGCTACACCTTC.

The chain joins TRBV27 to TRBJ1-5; D remains unclear. Germline CDR1 MNHEY, CDR2 SMNVEV (reference sequence). The CDR3 sequence is 13 residues long. Between the trimmed V and J ends, which lost 6 bases and 0 bases, there was a span of 6 bases. The CDR3 nucleotides read TGTGCCAGCAGCCCACATAGCAATCAGCCCCAGCATTTT. Protein: CASSPHSNQPQHF.

V is TRBV27 and J is TRBJ1-1; D possibly corresponds to TRBD1 (5 bases). The germline gives CDR1 MNHEY, CDR2 SMNVEV (reference sequence). The CDR3 is 13 amino acids. The V end was cut by 7 bases, the J end by 5 bases, with 14 bases between. The CDR3 loop reads CASIRGFGTEAFF. In DNA, the CDR3 is TGTGCCAGCATTCGGGGGTTTGGTACTGAAGCTTTCTTT.

This rearrangement joins TRBV28 to TRBJ1-6; possible D gene TRBD1, 6 bases. Trimming removed 8 bases at V and 9 bases at J, with 20 bases between. The CDR3 length is 15 residues. In germline, CDR1 is MDHEN, CDR2 SYDVKM. CDR3 nucleotide sequence: TGTGCCAGCGCGGCCTGGGGGGGCGCAGGTTCACCCCTCCACTTT. It yields the protein CASAAWGGAGSPLHF.

This clone came up once. The V gene is TRBV5-4, the J gene TRBJ2-7; D remains ambiguous. Germline assignment: CDR1 SGHNT and CDR2 YYREEE (reference sequence). The CDR3 contains 11 residues. The V gene lost 4 bases and the J gene lost 7 bases, with 9 bases spanning the gap. The CDR3 nucleotides read TGTGCCAGCAGCCAGAATCGTGAGCAGTACTTC. Its translation: CASSQNREQYF.

The chain uses TRBV2 and TRBJ2-1; D gene ambiguous. The CDR3 is 14 amino acids. Germline V gene lookup returns CDR1 SNHLY and CDR2 FYNNEI. Trimming took off 1 base at V and 4 bases at J, with 8 bases between the two ends. CDR3 amino acids: CASSEVLSYNEQFF. The CDR3 coding sequence is TGTGCCAGCAGTGAAGTTCTCAGTTACAATGAGCAGTTCTTC.

This chain uses TRBV7-9 with TRBJ2-1; D not certain. Germline V lookup: CDR1 SEHNR, CDR2 FQNEAQ (reference sequence). CDR3 length equals 16 residues. V lost 5 bases, J lost 0 bases, and 14 bases lay in between. This CDR3 reads CASSPRIRSSYNEQFF. The CDR3 region has the DNA TGTGCCAGCAGCCCTCGAATACGCAGCTCCTACAATGAGCAGTTCTTC.

The chain links TRBV7-8 to TRBJ1-5, with a possible D match to TRBD1 (5 bases). The V end was cut by 5 bases, the J end by 0 bases, with 14 bases between. CDR3 length: 16 amino acids. The germline CDR1 and CDR2 sequences are SGHVS and FQNEAQ. The CDR3 nucleotides are TGTGCCAGCAGCCCATTTCGGGGGAATAGCAATCAGCCCCAGCATTTT. Protein product: CASSPFRGNSNQPQHF.

This sequence joins TRBV4-1 and TRBJ1-6; 8 nucleotides agree with TRBD1. This CDR3 spans 16 amino acids. Germline CDR1 is MGHRA and CDR2 is YSYEKL. The ends lost 3 bases at V and 9 bases at J; junction bases unmatched: 10. The CDR3 DNA sequence: TGCGCCAGCAGCCATCCCGCGACAGGGGTTGGTTCACCCCTCCACTTT. This gives the protein CASSHPATGVGSPLHF.

The CDR3: CASSRSGPANTGELFF. DNA of the CDR3: TGTGCCAGCAGTCGGAGCGGACCCGCGAACACCGGGGAGCTGTTTTTT. The V gene is TRBV7-9, the J gene TRBJ2-2; D may be TRBD2 (5 bases). Trimming left V 6 bases short and J 0 bases short, with 14 bases between. The CDR3 length is 16 residues. The germline V gene encodes CDR1 SEHNR and CDR2 FQNEAQ (reference sequence).

This sequence joins TRBV6-5 and TRBJ1-2, with D unclear. Trimming took off 2 bases at V and 2 bases at J, with 6 bases between the two ends. The germline V gene has CDR1 MNHEY and CDR2 SVGAGI. This CDR3 spans 13 amino acids. The CDR3: CASSYRRNYGYTF. The CDR3 DNA follows: TGTGCCAGCAGTTACAGGAGGAACTATGGCTACACCTTC.

The V and J genes are TRBV28 and TRBJ2-6; D perhaps matches TRBD1 (5 bases). Trimming pared 4 bases from V and 2 bases from J, leaving 9 bases between. Germline V gene lookup returns CDR1 MDHEN and CDR2 SYDVKM. CDR3 length: 15 amino acids. The CDR3 DNA sequence: TGTGCCAGCAGTTCCCAGGGTGCTGGGGCCAACGTCCTGACTTTC. Protein: CASSSQGAGANVLTF.

CDR3 residues: CASSLASNYGYTF. DNA for the CDR3: TGTGCCAGCAGCTTGGCGAGTAACTATGGCTACACCTTC. The gene calls are TRBV5-4 and TRBJ1-2; no reliable D call. The CDR3 has 13 amino acids. The V gene's germline CDR1 is SGHNT and CDR2 YYREEE (reference sequence). Trimming pared 0 bases from V and 1 base from J, leaving 4 bases between.

This clone has more than one count but fewer than ten. This chain connects TRBV10-2 to TRBJ2-2, with D possibly being TRBD1 (6 bases). CDR3 length: 16 residues. The germline V gene has CDR1 WSHSY and CDR2 SAAADI. The V gene lost 2 bases and the J gene lost 3 bases, with 13 bases spanning the gap. In DNA, the CDR3 is TGCGCCAGCAGTGAGCGCCGGACAGCGTACACCGGGGAGCTGTTTTTT. Translated: CASSERRTAYTGELFF.